These 10 T cell receptor beta chains share one sample of origin, sequenced in a study of stem cell transplantation in POMP-related autoinflammatory disease. Some clones are missing from TCRdb's copy, which holds only in-frame ones; the method was immunoSEQ multiplex PCR. The sample has fewer than 30,000 clones, roughly four fifths seen once. The sequencing used CD4+ T cells from PBMCs, collected before stem cell transplantation. All receptors come from a human donor with POMP-related autoinflammation and immune dysregulation (PRAID).

This clone appeared once. The rearrangement links TRBV6-5 to TRBJ1-1, with 7 nucleotides matching TRBD1. CDR1 is MNHEY, CDR2 SVGAGI, per germline. The CDR3 loop spans 14 amino acids. Germline trimming cut 4 bases from V and 0 bases from J; bases unmatched to any gene: 2. Here the CDR3 reads CASSWDSMNTEAFF. CDR3 coding DNA: TGTGCCAGCAGTTGGGACAGCATGAACACTGAAGCTTTCTTT.

V is TRBV30 and J is TRBJ1-4; TRBD1 matches at 10 bases. The CDR3 is 14 amino acids. V lost 5 bases and J lost 8; bases outside the gene matches: 8. In germline, CDR1 is GTSNPN, CDR2 SVGIG (reference sequence). CDR3 DNA: TGTGCCTGGCATACCGGGACAGGGGTCGAAAAACTGTTTTTT. Amino acids: CAWHTGTGVEKLFF.

The gene calls are TRBV9 and TRBJ1-5; D is perhaps TRBD1 (5 bases). Trimming pared 3 bases from V and 7 bases from J, leaving 11 bases between. Germline CDR1 and CDR2: SGDLS and YYNGEE. This CDR3 spans 13 amino acids. Written as DNA, the CDR3 is TGTGCCAGCAGCGGAACAGGCCTCCAGCCCCAGCATTTT. Translation: CASSGTGLQPQHF.

The chain links TRBV11-2 to TRBJ2-3; no reliable D call. From germline, CDR1 is SGHAT and CDR2 FQNNGV. Trimming left V 5 bases short and J 3 bases short, with 15 bases between. This CDR3 is built from 15 residues. In DNA form, the CDR3 reads TGTGCCAGCAGCCTACCCCCAGGTCCAACAGATACGCAGTATTTT. It codes for CASSLPPGPTDTQYF.

The chain recombines TRBV4-1 with TRBJ1-2; tentative D call: TRBD1 (5 bases). The CDR3 runs 18 residues. Germline values: CDR1 MGHRA, CDR2 YSYEKL. Trimming pared 0 bases from V and 0 bases from J, leaving 17 bases between. For the CDR3, the DNA is TGCGCCAGCAGCCAAGAGCGTGGGGGGAATAGAACTAACTATGGCTACACCTTC. It specifies CASSQERGGNRTNYGYTF.

The rearrangement joins TRBV6-5 to TRBJ1-4; 7 nucleotides line up with TRBD1. This CDR3 region has 14 residues. Looked up from germline, CDR1 is MNHEY and CDR2 is SVGAGI. Trimming at V came to 6 bases and at J to 2 bases, leaving 3 bases not matched to a gene. The chain's CDR3 is CASRGTVTNEKLFF. In nucleotides, the CDR3 is TGTGCCAGCAGAGGGACAGTTACTAATGAAAAACTGTTTTTT.

The gene calls are TRBV27 and TRBJ1-5; no reliable D call. The CDR3 is 12 amino acids. CDR1 MNHEY and CDR2 SMNVEV come from the germline V gene (reference sequence). Trimming took 6 bases from V and 4 from J, leaving 7 bases between them. In nucleotides, the CDR3 is TGTGCCAGCAGCGTACTTAATCAGCCCCAGCATTTT. This gives the protein CASSVLNQPQHF.

This clone has more than one count but fewer than ten. This chain uses TRBV18 with TRBJ2-7; TRBD1 agrees at 7 bases. The CDR3 totals 14 residues. Germline CDR1 is KGHSH and CDR2 is LQKENI. Trimming took 0 bases from V and 6 from J; bases not matched to a gene: 5. The CDR3 sequence: CASSPPSGGPEQYF. In nucleotides, the CDR3 is TGTGCCAGCTCACCACCGTCAGGGGGTCCCGAGCAGTACTTC. Together with reference TRBV18 and TRBJ2-7, the CDR3 gives the full variable domain: NAGVMQNPRHLVRRRGQEARLRCSPMKGHSHVYWYRQLPEEGLKFMVYLQKENIIDESGMPKERFSAEFPKEGPSILRIQQVVRGDSAAYFCASSPPSGGPEQYFGPGTRLTVT.

This chain joins TRBV2 and TRBJ1-1; 7 nucleotides align to TRBD1. V lost 4 bases, J lost 6 bases, and 8 bases stayed unmatched. The germline CDR1 and CDR2 sequences are SNHLY and FYNNEI. The length of the CDR3 is 14 residues. CDR3 nucleotides: TGTGCCAGCAGTGTGGGATCTCAGGGGGCTGAAGCTTTCTTT. Translated, it gives CASSVGSQGAEAFF.

This clone was seen only once. The rearrangement links TRBV30 to TRBJ2-2; D ambiguous. There are 13 residues in the CDR3. V lost 0 bases and J 4 bases, leaving 6 bases between the germline ends. Per the germline V gene, CDR1 is GTSNPN and CDR2 is SVGIG (reference sequence). The CDR3 protein is CAWSVFGTGELFF. CDR3 DNA sequence: TGTGCCTGGAGTGTGTTTGGCACCGGGGAGCTGTTTTTT.